The entry below describes one T cell receptor (beta chain). Time point: newly diagnosed GD, antithyroid drugs for less than 3 months. PBMCs provided the RNA from which the TCR library was made. Graves' disease diagnosis followed American Thyroid Association guidelines. From an endocrinology department in Xi'an, China, came the patients. The data were obtained in a study of regulatory T cells in long-lasting Graves disease. Construction of the TCR beta libraries employed iRepertoire HTBI primers in conjunction with Arm-PCR of CDR3 regions. One entry per CDR3 protein, called by TCRdb with MiXCR from the multiplex PCR reads. The data hold 450,000 to 650,000 distinct CDR3 sequences, with approximately 16% observed a single time. The CDR3 runs 16 residues. The V end lost 4 bases, the J end lost 5 bases, and 16 bases lay between the germline ends. Germline CDR1 SGDLS, CDR2 YYNGEE. This sample also appeared in a second study, on T cells in Graves' hyperthyroidism and ophthalmopathy. From that study: The HTBI primer set drove a first-round RT-PCR of the TCR CDR3.

V is TRBV9 and J is TRBJ1-6; D gene ambiguous. The material sequenced was peripheral blood mononuclear cells (PBMCs), taken at new diagnosis, from a patient treated with antithyroid drugs. The origin of this receptor is a woman aged 40-65 years with Graves disease. The CDR3 sequence: CASSSPGEGNNSPLHF. Here the CDR3 DNA reads TGTGCCAGCAGCTCCCCTGGGGAGGGAAATAATTCACCCCTCCACTTT.